This T cell receptor (beta chain) was identified in a study of siplizumab effects on memory and regulatory T cells. The CDR3 runs to 17 residues. V was shortened by 1 base and J by 1 base, with 14 bases between the two germline ends. CDR1 is SGHDN and CDR2 is FVKESK in the germline V gene. Study-level findings and limits: Naive T cells, seemingly more diverse than memory cells, seemed major alloresponse contributors. Proliferating siplizumab-culture Treg suppressive function went unconfirmed. About 80-96% of proliferating CD4+ or CD8+ clones had no assignable naive or memory phenotype.

Assay: immunoSEQ multiplex PCR; the TCRdb copy retains only in-frame clones and omits some. The table includes roughly 100,000 clones, around 97% detected once. Notes on this clone: Antigen unknown.

The sequence was obtained from a human donor in good health. The chain carries TRBV14 and TRBJ1-3, with unresolved D. Material: naive CD4+ T cells sorted from blood. The DNA for the CDR3 is TGTGCCAGCAGCCAAGGACTCTCTAAAATATCTGGAAACACCATATATTTT. Protein product: CASSQGLSKISGNTIYF.